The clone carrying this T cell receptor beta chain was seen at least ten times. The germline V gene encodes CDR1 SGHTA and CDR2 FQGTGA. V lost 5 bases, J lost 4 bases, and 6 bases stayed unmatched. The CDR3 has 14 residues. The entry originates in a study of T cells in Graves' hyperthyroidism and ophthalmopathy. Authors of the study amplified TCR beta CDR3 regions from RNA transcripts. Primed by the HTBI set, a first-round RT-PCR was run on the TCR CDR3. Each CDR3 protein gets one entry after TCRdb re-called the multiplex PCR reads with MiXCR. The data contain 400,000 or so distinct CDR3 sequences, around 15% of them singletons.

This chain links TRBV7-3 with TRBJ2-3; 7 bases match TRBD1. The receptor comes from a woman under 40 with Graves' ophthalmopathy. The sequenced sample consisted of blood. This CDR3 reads CASSRTGSADTQYF. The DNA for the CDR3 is TGTGCCAGCAGCCGGACAGGTAGCGCAGATACGCAGTATTTT.